This TCR beta chain emerged from a study of cytomegalovirus exposure and HLA in healthy donors. Study-level points and caveats: For cytomegalovirus status, the classifier reportedly gave diagnoses with high specificity and sensitivity.

In regard to this clone: The target antigen is unknown.

The PCR contained 60 Vbeta and 13 Jbeta primers. Data came from immunoSEQ multiplex PCR; TCRdb stores just in-frame clones and leaves some out. The data contain 160,000 or so clones, roughly 80% of them singletons. Trimming cost V 3 bases and J 5 bases, with 13 bases left between them. Germline-derived CDR1 and CDR2 are LGHNA and YSLEER. The CDR3 loop spans 15 amino acids. This sequence originates from a woman aged 45 to 65 in good health and CMV-seronegative. Sequenced: PBMCs. The chain is built from TRBV4-3 and TRBJ1-4; maybe TRBD1 (6 bases). The DNA of the CDR3 is TGCGCCAGCAGCCAGAACAGGGAGCCGAATGAAAAACTGTTTTTT. Amino acid sequence: CASSQNREPNEKLFF.